This T cell receptor (beta chain) was found in a study of shared clonotypes between healthy human individuals. General study findings and limits: Read depth was anticipated to influence clonotype sharing among donors. The study generally estimated greater richness for naive than memory subsets.

The study separated CD4+ cells into CD45RA+ naive and CD45RA-negative memory subsets. The CDR3 sequence is 14 residues long. CDR1 MNHNY and CDR2 SVGAGI come from the germline V gene (reference sequence). V was pared by 2 bases and J by 7 bases, with 11 bases between. Sorted-subset replicate PCRs used 200 to 250 ng DNA, around 27,000 T cell genomes. Only in-frame clones appear in the TCRdb table, and some are missing; sequencing was by immunoSEQ multiplex PCR. The sample lists roughly 1,500,000 clones; approximately 98% were seen once. A remark on this clone: Its antigen is not known.

The sequence derives from a man between 25 and 39 years old in good health. The source material was naive CD4+ T cells sorted from blood. Subset: CD45RA+ positively selected. This chain joins TRBV6-6 and TRBJ2-2; perhaps TRBD1 as D (7 bases). Here the CDR3 DNA reads TGTGCCAGCAGTTACCCTCAGGGGGGCGGGGAGCTGTTTTTT. Its translation: CASSYPQGGGELFF.